This T cell receptor beta chain was found in a study of shared clonotypes between healthy human individuals (dated by TCRdb to about 2020). Some background on the complete study: Two women and a few men aged 18 to 49 years were included in the cohort. Per donor, three plates each were used for CD4 naive and CD4 memory, two for CD8 naive, and one for CD8 memory. Blood TCR repertoires of several healthy adults were deeply sequenced to estimate repertoire size and the extent of clonotype sharing between individuals. Different laboratories and diverse techniques were used to prepare libraries and sequence TCR repertoires, to increase sequencing depth and limit assay-specific biases. Per donor, leukapheresis produced somewhere between about 0.94 and 9 billion PBMCs. Summary of the overall study and its limitations: Because the study included a small number of donors, the genetic and exposure-history diversity represented was limited. Naive subsets generally had larger estimated clonotype richness than memory subsets did. Clonotypes shared by all four sorted-subset donors showed higher generation probabilities than non-shared clonotypes. About 5% of naive CD4, 3% to 4% of naive CD8, about 2.1% of memory CD4, and about 0.4% of memory CD8 clonotypes were shared across a handful of donors. Rarefaction of sorted-subset datasets indicated incomplete sequencing despite the large sequencing depth. Sampling was limited to blood, and TCR repertoires in tissue likely differ from TCR repertoires in blood. Based on pairwise subsampling, the degree of clonotype sharing among donors was expected to be affected by sequencing depth.

Using the deep immunoSEQ assay, multiplex PCR amplified TCR CDR3 regions from genomic DNA. Extracted genomic DNA from each cell subset was distributed evenly across all wells of several immunoSEQ 96-well plates, and each plate was treated as a replicate. For sorted subsets, each replicate PCR was loaded with roughly 200 ng genomic DNA, equivalent to 25,000 to 35,000 T cell genomes. Purified libraries were measured with a Qubit 3.0 fluorometer, size-checked on a Bioanalyzer 2100, and measured again with the KAPA Library Quantification kit. Every immunoSEQ 96-well plate was sequenced on a dedicated single-read 150-cycle Illumina NextSeq 550 flow cell. Regarding the original processing steps: Because the immunoSEQ output held only junctional sequences and lacked quality scores, the filtering could not match the filtering applied to full-length reads. Sequences were annotated with PyIR, a Python wrapper for IgBLAST v1.9, and V/J genes and CDR3 were assigned using IMGT germline references. Reads were filtered out if the reads had weak V/J assignments (E-value above 1e-6), no CDR3, stop codons, out-of-frame junctions, or ambiguous translated residues. V3J clonotypes were defined as sequences sharing an identical inferred V gene, J gene, and CDR3 amino acid sequence. Percentage overlap between repertoires was calculated by dividing the number of shared unique clonotypes by the size of the smaller repertoire. Richness of each repertoire was evaluated using RTK rarefaction, the Chao1 estimator, and Recon v2.1 estimates of unobserved clonotypes. OLGA was used to compute generation probabilities for all TCRbeta clonotypes that the gDNA method yielded from four donors. TCRdb took this table from immuneACCESS and kept in-frame rearrangements with V and J called. Such tables lack part of the clones; where checked against another copy, unresolved V genes explain under half of the gap, and the rest is unexplained. V, J and clone size are taken as reported in that table, and D and trimming were inferred from the DNA itself. The sample records 2,500,000 or so clones, 90% to 95% of which are singletons. Jointly, the top ten make up around 0.37% of the sample.

Worth noting for this clone: Its antigen specificity is not known. The record has no base qualities; no much larger clone is one base away.

The donors were healthy, HIV-negative adults with no recently reported acute infections or vaccinations. Only Caucasian adults living in Nashville, Tennessee, USA were represented among the donors. CD4+ T cells were enriched by magnetic negative selection, after which naive cells were positively selected on CD45RA and the negative fraction was taken as the memory subset. Blood was obtained by leukapheresis, after which PBMCs were separated by Ficoll-Histopaque density gradient centrifugation and cryopreserved in liquid nitrogen vapor phase. Purity and quantity of every magnetically sorted T cell population were checked by analytical flow cytometry. From each sorted fraction, genomic DNA was isolated and quantified by UV absorbance on a Nanodrop 2000c. The sequencing sample was made of naive CD4+ T cells from PBMCs. The cell subset or site label corresponds to: CD45RA+ positively selected. The source of this sequence is a young man in good health. Some clones in this sample may be carry-over from other donors' samples.

The DNA sequence is given as TGCGCCAGCAGTGAGATACCGGGACGTCCGGAGCAGTTCTTC. Its protein product is CASSEIPGRPEQFF. The chain was built from TRBV10-1 and TRBJ2-1; the D match is possibly TRBD1 or TRBD2, with 5 bases aligned in each. Relative to germline, V is 2 bases shorter and J is 10 bases shorter, with 15 bases between their ends. Looking up the germline V gene (reference sequence) yields CDR1 WNHNN and CDR2 SYGVQD. The CDR3 runs 14 residues from the cysteine to the phenylalanine. Just the 42-base CDR3 DNA is kept, in frame starting at base 1.